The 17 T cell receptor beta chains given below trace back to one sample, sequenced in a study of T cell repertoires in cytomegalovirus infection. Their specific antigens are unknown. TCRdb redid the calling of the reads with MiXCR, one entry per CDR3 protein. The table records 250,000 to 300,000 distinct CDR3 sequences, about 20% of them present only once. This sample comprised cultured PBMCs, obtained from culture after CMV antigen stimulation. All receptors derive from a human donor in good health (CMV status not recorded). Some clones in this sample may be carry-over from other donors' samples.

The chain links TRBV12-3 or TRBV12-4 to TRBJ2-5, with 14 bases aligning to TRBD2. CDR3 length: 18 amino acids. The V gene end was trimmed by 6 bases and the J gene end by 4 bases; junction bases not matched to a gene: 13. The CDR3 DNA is TGTGCCAGCAGCCCGGGGACTAGCGGGAGAAGAATGGGAGAGACCCAGTACTTC. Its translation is CASSPGTSGRRMGETQYF.

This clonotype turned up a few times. The chain's CDR3 is CASSRGTVSEKLFF. Written as DNA, the CDR3 is TGTGCCAGCTCACGAGGGACAGTGAGTGAAAAACTGTTTTTT. The chain couples TRBV18 to TRBJ1-4; 7 nucleotides match TRBD1. Trimming at V came to 4 bases and at J to 7 bases, leaving 6 bases not matched to a gene. This CDR3 is built from 14 residues. Germline V gives CDR1 KGHSH, CDR2 LQKENI.

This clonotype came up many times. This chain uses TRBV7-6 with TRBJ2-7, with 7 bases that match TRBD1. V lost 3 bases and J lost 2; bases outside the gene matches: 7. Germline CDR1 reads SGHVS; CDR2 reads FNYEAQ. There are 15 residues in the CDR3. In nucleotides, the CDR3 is TGTGCCAGCAGCTTGAATGCCGGGACAGCCTACGAGCAGTACTTC. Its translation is CASSLNAGTAYEQYF.

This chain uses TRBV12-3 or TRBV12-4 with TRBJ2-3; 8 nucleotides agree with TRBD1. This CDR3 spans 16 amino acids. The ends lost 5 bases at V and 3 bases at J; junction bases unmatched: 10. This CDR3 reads CASSPRTGFVTDTQYF. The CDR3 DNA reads TGTGCCAGCAGTCCCCGGACAGGGTTTGTGACAGATACGCAGTATTTT.

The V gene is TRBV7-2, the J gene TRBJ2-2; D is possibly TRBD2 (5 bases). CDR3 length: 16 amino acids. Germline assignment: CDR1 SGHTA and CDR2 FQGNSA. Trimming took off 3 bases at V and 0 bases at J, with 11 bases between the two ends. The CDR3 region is CASSFRSGTNTGELFF. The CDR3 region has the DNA TGTGCCAGCAGCTTTAGAAGCGGAACGAACACCGGGGAGCTGTTTTTT. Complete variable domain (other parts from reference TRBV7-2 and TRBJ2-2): GAGVSQSPSNKVTEKGKDVELRCDPISGHTALYWYRQSLGQGLEFLIYFQGNSAPDKSGLPSDRFSAERTGGSVSTLTIQRTQQEDSAVYLCASSFRSGTNTGELFFGEGSRLTVL.

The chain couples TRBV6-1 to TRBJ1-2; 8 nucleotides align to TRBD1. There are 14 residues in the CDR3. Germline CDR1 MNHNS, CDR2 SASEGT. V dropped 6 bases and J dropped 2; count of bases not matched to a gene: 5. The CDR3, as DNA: TGTGCCAGCAGGTCCCGGGACAGGAACTATGGCTACACCTTC. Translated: CASRSRDRNYGYTF.

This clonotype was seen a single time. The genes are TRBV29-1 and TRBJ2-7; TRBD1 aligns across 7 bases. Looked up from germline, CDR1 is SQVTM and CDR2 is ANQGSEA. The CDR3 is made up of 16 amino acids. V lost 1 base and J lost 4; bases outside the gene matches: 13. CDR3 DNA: TGCAGCGTTGAAGGCCGTAGGGCAGGGGGTGGGTACGAGCAGTACGTC. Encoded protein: CSVEGRRAGGGYEQYV.

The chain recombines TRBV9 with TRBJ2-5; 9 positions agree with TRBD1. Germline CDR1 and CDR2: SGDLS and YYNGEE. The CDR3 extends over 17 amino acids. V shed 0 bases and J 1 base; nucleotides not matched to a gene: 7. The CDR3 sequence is CASSVDSGQGIQETQYF. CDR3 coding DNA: TGTGCCAGCAGCGTAGATTCCGGACAGGGGATCCAAGAGACCCAGTACTTC. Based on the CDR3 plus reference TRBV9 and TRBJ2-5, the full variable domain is DSGVTQTPKHLITATGQRVTLRCSPRSGDLSVYWYQQSLDQGLQFLIQYYNGEERAKGNILERFSAQQFPDLHSELNLSSLELGDSALYFCASSVDSGQGIQETQYFGPGTRLLVL.

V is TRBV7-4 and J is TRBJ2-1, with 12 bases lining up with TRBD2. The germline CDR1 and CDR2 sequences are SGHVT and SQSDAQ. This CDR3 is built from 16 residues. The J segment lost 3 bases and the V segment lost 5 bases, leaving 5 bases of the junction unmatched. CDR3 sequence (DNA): TGTGCCAGCAGCACGACTAGCGGGAGAGACTACAATGAGCAGTTCTTC. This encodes CASSTTSGRDYNEQFF. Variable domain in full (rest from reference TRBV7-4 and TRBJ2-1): GAGVSQSPRYKVAKRGRDVALRCDSISGHVTLYWYRQTLGQGSEVLTYSQSDAQRDKSGRPSGRFSAERPERSVSTLKIQRTEQGDSAVYLCASSTTSGRDYNEQFFGPGTRLTVL.

The CDR3, as DNA: TGCAGTGCTAGAGATCTGATGGGGGGCTACACCTTC. The encoded protein is CSARDLMGGYTF. This chain joins TRBV20-1 and TRBJ1-2; no clear D. Trimming shortened V by 0 bases and J by 8 bases, and 10 bases separated the two germline ends. CDR1 is DFQATT and CDR2 is SNEGSKA in the germline V gene (reference sequence). This CDR3 has 12 amino acids.

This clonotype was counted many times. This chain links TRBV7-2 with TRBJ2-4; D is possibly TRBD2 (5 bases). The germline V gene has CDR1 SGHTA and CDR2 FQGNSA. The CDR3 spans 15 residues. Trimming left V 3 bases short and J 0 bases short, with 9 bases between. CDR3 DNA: TGTGCCAGCAGCTTGAGCGGATTAGCCAAAAACATTCAGTACTTC. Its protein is CASSLSGLAKNIQYF.

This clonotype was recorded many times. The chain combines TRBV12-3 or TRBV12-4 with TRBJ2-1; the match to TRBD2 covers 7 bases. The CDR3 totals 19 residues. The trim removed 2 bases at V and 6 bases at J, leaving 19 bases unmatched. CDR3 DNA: TGTGCCAGCAGTTTACTAGGCTTCGGGGGGAGGTTCGTTGGCAATGAGCAGTTCTTC. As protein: CASSLLGFGGRFVGNEQFF.

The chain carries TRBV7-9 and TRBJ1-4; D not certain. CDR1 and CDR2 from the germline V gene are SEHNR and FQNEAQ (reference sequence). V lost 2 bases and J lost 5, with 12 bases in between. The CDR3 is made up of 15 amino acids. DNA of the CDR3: TGTGCCAGCAGCTTAATGGGTGGTGGCAATGAAAAACTGTTTTTT. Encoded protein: CASSLMGGGNEKLFF.

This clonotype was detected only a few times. The CDR3 loop is CASSSHRNPLAGSYNEQFF. The CDR3, as DNA: TGTGCCAGCAGTTCCCACCGGAACCCACTAGCGGGGAGTTACAATGAGCAGTTCTTC. This chain links TRBV27 with TRBJ2-1, with 10 bases fitting TRBD2. Losses at the gene ends were 4 bases for V and 4 bases for J; bases not matched to a gene: 16. Per germline, CDR1 MNHEY and CDR2 SMNVEV (reference sequence). This CDR3 region has 19 residues.

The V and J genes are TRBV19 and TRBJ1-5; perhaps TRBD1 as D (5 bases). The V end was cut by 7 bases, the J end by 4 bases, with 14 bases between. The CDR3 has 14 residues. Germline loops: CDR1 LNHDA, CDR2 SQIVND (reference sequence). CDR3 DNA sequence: TGTGCCAGTACCAACAGGATACGAAATCAGCCCCAGCATTTT. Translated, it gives CASTNRIRNQPQHF.

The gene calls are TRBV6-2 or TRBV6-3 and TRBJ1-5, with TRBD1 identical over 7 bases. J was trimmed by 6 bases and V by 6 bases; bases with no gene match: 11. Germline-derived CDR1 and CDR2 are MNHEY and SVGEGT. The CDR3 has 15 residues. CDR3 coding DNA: TGTGCCAGCAGCCCCGGGACAGTCGTTGGTCAGCCCCAGCATTTT. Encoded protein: CASSPGTVVGQPQHF.

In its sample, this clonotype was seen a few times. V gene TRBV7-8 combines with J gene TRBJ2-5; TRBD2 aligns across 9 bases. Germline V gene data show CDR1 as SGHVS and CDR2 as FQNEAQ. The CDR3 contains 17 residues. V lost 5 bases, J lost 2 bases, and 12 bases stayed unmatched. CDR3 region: CASSLGLARIIQETQYF. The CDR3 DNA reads TGTGCCAGCAGCCTCGGACTAGCGAGAATTATACAAGAGACCCAGTACTTC.